Listed below are T cell receptor beta chains from one sample, sequenced in a study of blood T cell repertoires in COVID-19. Repertoires were generated with immunoSEQ multiplex PCR, while TCRdb's copy carries only in-frame clones and drops some. The repertoire has about 180,000 clones, around 85% of them found once; the top ten carry approximately 9.8%. The sample consisted of peripheral blood. These receptors were taken from a woman older than 75 with acute or convalescent COVID-19. Both conserved end residues are part of each CDR3. D genes are given only for firm matches. Clone size, where shown, is once, few, many, or a class for clones that have expanded.

cdr3_aa: CASSQVGVGSGYTF
cdr3_nt: TGCGCCAGCAGCCAAGTAGGGGTAGGAAGTGGCTACACCTTC
d_call: NA
clone_size: NA
v_call: TRBV4-3
j_call: TRBJ1-2

cdr3_aa: CSVGWGPGNTIYF
cdr3_nt: TGCAGCGTCGGCTGGGGGCCTGGAAACACCATATATTTT
d_call: NA
clone_size: NA
v_call: TRBV29-1
j_call: TRBJ1-3

cdr3_aa: CASSLATGFGYTF
cdr3_nt: TGTGCCAGCAGTTTGGCAACAGGGTTTGGCTACACCTTC
d_call: NA
clone_size: NA
v_call: TRBV12-3/TRBV12-4
j_call: TRBJ1-2

cdr3_aa: CASSVEVALSGNTIYF
cdr3_nt: TGTGCCAGCAGCGTAGAAGTGGCCCTCTCTGGAAACACCATATATTTT
d_call: NA
clone_size: NA
v_call: TRBV9
j_call: TRBJ1-3

cdr3_aa: CASSPTGGADGYTF
cdr3_nt: TGTGCCAGCAGTCCTACAGGGGGGGCAGATGGCTACACCTTC
d_call: TRBD1
clone_size: NA
v_call: TRBV3-1/TRBV3-2
j_call: TRBJ1-2

cdr3_aa: CASRGGGGPFEQFF
cdr3_nt: TGTGCCAGCAGGGGGGGAGGAGGGCCCTTTGAGCAGTTCTTC
d_call: NA
clone_size: NA
v_call: TRBV25-1
j_call: TRBJ2-1

cdr3_aa: CASRGYGRGGDTQYF
cdr3_nt: TGTGCCAGCAGAGGTTACGGGAGAGGTGGAGATACGCAGTATTTT
d_call: NA
clone_size: NA
v_call: TRBV7-2
j_call: TRBJ2-3

cdr3_aa: CASAPSGNYGYTF
cdr3_nt: TGTGCCAGCGCCCCATCAGGGAACTATGGCTACACCTTC
d_call: NA
clone_size: NA
v_call: TRBV6-5
j_call: TRBJ1-2

cdr3_aa: CASSSTTGVSGYTF
cdr3_nt: TGTGCCAGCAGCTCGACGACAGGGGTGAGTGGCTACACCTTC
d_call: TRBD1
clone_size: NA
v_call: TRBV5-6
j_call: TRBJ1-2

cdr3_aa: CASTQGGRMNTEAFF
cdr3_nt: TGTGCCAGCACCCAAGGGGGCCGAATGAACACTGAAGCTTTCTTT
d_call: TRBD1
clone_size: NA
v_call: TRBV9
j_call: TRBJ1-1

cdr3_aa: CASSLAAGSQYF
cdr3_nt: TGTGCCAGCAGCTTAGCAGCGGGATCGCAGTATTTT
d_call: TRBD2
clone_size: NA
v_call: TRBV7-2
j_call: TRBJ2-3

cdr3_aa: CASSYAQGSGANVLTF
cdr3_nt: TGTGCCAGCAGTTACGCGCAGGGGAGTGGGGCCAACGTCCTGACTTTC
d_call: NA
clone_size: NA
v_call: TRBV6-6
j_call: TRBJ2-6

cdr3_aa: CAWSVGSTDTQYF
cdr3_nt: TGTGCCTGGAGTGTCGGGAGCACAGATACGCAGTATTTT
d_call: NA
clone_size: NA
v_call: TRBV30
j_call: TRBJ2-3

cdr3_aa: CASSYSVYSEAFF
cdr3_nt: TGTGCCAGCAGTTACTCGGTGTATAGTGAAGCTTTCTTT
d_call: NA
clone_size: NA
v_call: TRBV6-2/TRBV6-3
j_call: TRBJ1-1

cdr3_aa: CASSLGLLAKNIQYF
cdr3_nt: TGCGCCAGCAGCTTGGGACTTCTAGCCAAAAACATTCAGTACTTC
d_call: NA
clone_size: NA
v_call: TRBV5-1
j_call: TRBJ2-4

cdr3_aa: CASSLEASYETQYF
cdr3_nt: TGTGCCAGCAGCTTAGAGGCCAGTTATGAGACCCAGTACTTC
d_call: NA
clone_size: NA
v_call: TRBV11-3
j_call: TRBJ2-5

cdr3_aa: CAWSEDRNSPLHF
cdr3_nt: TGTGCCTGGAGCGAGGACAGAAATTCACCCCTCCACTTT
d_call: NA
clone_size: once
v_call: TRBV30
j_call: TRBJ1-6

cdr3_aa: CASSPGLGSGGTNTGELFF
cdr3_nt: TGTGCCAGCTCACCCGGACTCGGTAGCGGGGGGACGAACACCGGGGAGCTGTTTTTT
d_call: TRBD2
clone_size: once
v_call: TRBV18
j_call: TRBJ2-2

cdr3_aa: CASSDSGLAGETQYF
cdr3_nt: TGCGCCAGCAGTGACTCGGGACTAGCGGGTGAGACCCAGTACTTC
d_call: TRBD2
clone_size: NA
v_call: TRBV10-1
j_call: TRBJ2-5

cdr3_aa: CASSGDRINTGELFF
cdr3_nt: TGCGCCAGCAGTGGGGACAGGATTAACACCGGGGAGCTGTTTTTT
d_call: TRBD1
clone_size: NA
v_call: TRBV5-1
j_call: TRBJ2-2

cdr3_aa: CASSVGLAGQFYEQYF
cdr3_nt: TGTGCCAGCAGCGTCGGGCTAGCGGGCCAATTTTACGAGCAGTACTTC
d_call: TRBD2
clone_size: NA
v_call: TRBV9
j_call: TRBJ2-7

cdr3_aa: CASSVGSGGYYEQYF
cdr3_nt: TGTGCCAGCAGCGTAGGTTCTGGGGGGTACTACGAGCAGTACTTC
d_call: NA
clone_size: NA
v_call: TRBV9
j_call: TRBJ2-7

cdr3_aa: CSAQGRIGQPQHF
cdr3_nt: TGCAGCGCACAGGGGAGGATTGGACAGCCCCAGCATTTT
d_call: TRBD1
clone_size: NA
v_call: TRBV29-1
j_call: TRBJ1-5

cdr3_aa: CASSPGWARGKLFF
cdr3_nt: TGTGCCAGCTCACCGGGGTGGGCAAGGGGAAAACTGTTTTTT
d_call: NA
clone_size: once
v_call: TRBV18
j_call: TRBJ1-4

cdr3_aa: CASSRYSEPGGNTIYF
cdr3_nt: TGTGCCAGCAGTCGCTACAGCGAACCAGGGGGAAACACCATATATTTT
d_call: NA
clone_size: NA
v_call: TRBV6-2/TRBV6-3
j_call: TRBJ1-3

cdr3_aa: CASSYSHRLNSPLHF
cdr3_nt: TGTGCCAGCAGTTACTCCCACAGGCTGAATTCACCCCTCCACTTT
d_call: NA
clone_size: NA
v_call: TRBV6-5
j_call: TRBJ1-6

cdr3_aa: CASSQAGEGDEQYF
cdr3_nt: TGTGCCAGCAGCCAAGCGGGAGAGGGTGACGAGCAGTACTTC
d_call: NA
clone_size: NA
v_call: TRBV4-2
j_call: TRBJ2-7

cdr3_aa: CASSILSRGNTEAFF
cdr3_nt: TGCGCCAGCAGCATACTTTCCAGGGGGAACACTGAAGCTTTCTTT
d_call: NA
clone_size: NA
v_call: TRBV5-1
j_call: TRBJ1-1

cdr3_aa: CASSVQGSTHTEAFF
cdr3_nt: TGTGCCAGCAGTGTTCAGGGGTCGACCCACACTGAAGCTTTCTTT
d_call: NA
clone_size: NA
v_call: TRBV2
j_call: TRBJ1-1

cdr3_aa: CASSYSTGGGQPQHF
cdr3_nt: TGTGCCAGCAGTTACTCGACAGGGGGCGGTCAGCCCCAGCATTTT
d_call: TRBD1
clone_size: NA
v_call: TRBV6-5
j_call: TRBJ1-5

cdr3_aa: CASSLPSYEQYF
cdr3_nt: TGCGCCAGCAGCTTGCCGTCCTACGAGCAGTACTTC
d_call: NA
clone_size: NA
v_call: TRBV5-1
j_call: TRBJ2-7

cdr3_aa: CARSFKGVSGNTIYF
cdr3_nt: TGTGCCAGAAGCTTTAAGGGGGTCTCTGGAAACACCATATATTTT
d_call: NA
clone_size: NA
v_call: TRBV5-3
j_call: TRBJ1-3

cdr3_aa: CATNPGGAPTTDTQYF
cdr3_nt: TGTGCCACCAACCCGGGAGGCGCCCCCACCACAGATACGCAGTATTTT
d_call: TRBD2
clone_size: NA
v_call: TRBV15
j_call: TRBJ2-3

cdr3_aa: CASRDLQGYGYTF
cdr3_nt: TGTGCCAGCAGAGATCTACAGGGGTATGGCTACACCTTC
d_call: TRBD1
clone_size: NA
v_call: TRBV7-2
j_call: TRBJ1-2

cdr3_aa: CASSGLGNEQFF
cdr3_nt: TGTGCCAGCAGTGGACTAGGAAATGAGCAGTTCTTC
d_call: NA
clone_size: NA
v_call: TRBV2
j_call: TRBJ2-1

cdr3_aa: CASARQAPYEQYF
cdr3_nt: TGTGCCAGCGCCCGACAGGCCCCCTACGAGCAGTACTTC
d_call: NA
clone_size: NA
v_call: TRBV21-1
j_call: TRBJ2-7

cdr3_aa: CASSLDRPFYGYTF
cdr3_nt: TGCGCCAGCAGCTTGGACAGGCCTTTCTATGGCTACACCTTC
d_call: NA
clone_size: NA
v_call: TRBV5-1
j_call: TRBJ1-2

cdr3_aa: CASSLGHKGLPGNTIYF
cdr3_nt: TGTGCCAGCAGCTTAGGCCATAAGGGACTACCTGGAAACACCATATATTTT
d_call: NA
clone_size: NA
v_call: TRBV11-2
j_call: TRBJ1-3

cdr3_aa: CASSFTGYTGELFF
cdr3_nt: TGTGCCAGCAGCTTCACAGGGTACACCGGGGAGCTGTTTTTT
d_call: NA
clone_size: NA
v_call: TRBV5-6
j_call: TRBJ2-2

cdr3_aa: CASSLSGTGYEQYF
cdr3_nt: TGTGCCAGCAGCTTATCCGGGACAGGCTACGAGCAGTACTTC
d_call: TRBD1
clone_size: NA
v_call: TRBV7-9
j_call: TRBJ2-7

cdr3_aa: CASSFVRDGELFF
cdr3_nt: TGTGCCAGCAGCTTCGTCAGGGACGGGGAGCTGTTTTTT
d_call: NA
clone_size: NA
v_call: TRBV11-2
j_call: TRBJ2-2

cdr3_aa: CASSLDGRTYNEQFF
cdr3_nt: TGTGCCAGCAGCTTGGACGGCAGGACCTACAATGAGCAGTTCTTC
d_call: NA
clone_size: NA
v_call: TRBV5-4
j_call: TRBJ2-1

cdr3_aa: CASSFRANTEAFF
cdr3_nt: TGTGCCAGCAGTTTTCGCGCGAACACTGAAGCTTTCTTT
d_call: NA
clone_size: NA
v_call: TRBV27
j_call: TRBJ1-1

cdr3_aa: CASSPGHQNTEAFF
cdr3_nt: TGTGCCAGCAGCCCAGGACATCAGAACACTGAAGCTTTCTTT
d_call: NA
clone_size: NA
v_call: TRBV7-2
j_call: TRBJ1-1

cdr3_aa: CASSATSGSRGTGELFF
cdr3_nt: TGTGCCAGTAGTGCCACTAGCGGGAGCAGGGGCACCGGGGAGCTGTTTTTT
d_call: TRBD2
clone_size: NA
v_call: TRBV19
j_call: TRBJ2-2

cdr3_aa: CASSARGAGEQFF
cdr3_nt: TGTGCCAGCAGTGCTCGGGGGGCAGGTGAGCAGTTCTTC
d_call: NA
clone_size: NA
v_call: TRBV12-3/TRBV12-4
j_call: TRBJ2-1

cdr3_aa: CAWILAGGETQYF
cdr3_nt: TGTGCCTGGATCCTAGCGGGAGGGGAGACCCAGTACTTC
d_call: TRBD2
clone_size: NA
v_call: TRBV30
j_call: TRBJ2-5

cdr3_aa: CASSLESVQVYGYTF
cdr3_nt: TGTGCCAGCAGCTTAGAGTCGGTACAGGTCTATGGCTACACCTTC
d_call: NA
clone_size: NA
v_call: TRBV7-9
j_call: TRBJ1-2

cdr3_aa: CASSLESQGHHGYTF
cdr3_nt: TGTGCCAGCAGCTTAGAGTCCCAGGGCCATCATGGCTACACCTTC
d_call: NA
clone_size: NA
v_call: TRBV7-9
j_call: TRBJ1-2

cdr3_aa: CASSTGTGATNTGELFF
cdr3_nt: TGTGCCAGCTCAACCGGGACAGGGGCAACGAACACCGGGGAGCTGTTTTTT
d_call: TRBD1
clone_size: NA
v_call: TRBV18
j_call: TRBJ2-2

cdr3_aa: CASESSYNSPLHF
cdr3_nt: TGTGCCAGCGAGAGCTCCTATAATTCACCCCTCCACTTT
d_call: NA
clone_size: NA
v_call: TRBV6-6
j_call: TRBJ1-6

cdr3_aa: CASSQDIRSGGYTF
cdr3_nt: TGTGCCAGCAGCCAAGATATACGATCCGGTGGCTACACCTTC
d_call: NA
clone_size: NA
v_call: TRBV3-1/TRBV3-2
j_call: TRBJ1-2

cdr3_aa: CAISTGAEAFF
cdr3_nt: TGTGCCATCAGTACAGGGGCCGAAGCTTTCTTT
d_call: TRBD1
clone_size: NA
v_call: TRBV10-3
j_call: TRBJ1-1

cdr3_aa: CASSQTSGTWGEQFF
cdr3_nt: TGTGCCAGCAGTCAGACTAGCGGGACCTGGGGGGAGCAGTTCTTC
d_call: TRBD2
clone_size: few
v_call: TRBV6-6
j_call: TRBJ2-1

cdr3_aa: CASYGLDYGYTF
cdr3_nt: TGTGCCAGCTATGGCCTGGACTATGGCTACACCTTC
d_call: NA
clone_size: NA
v_call: TRBV9
j_call: TRBJ1-2